What follows is one T cell receptor beta chain and its context. This sample is drawn from a study of T-cell reconstitution after alpha-beta-depleted transplantation in children. CDR3 size: 18 residues. V lost 0 bases, J lost 5 bases, and 22 bases lay in between. Germline V gives CDR1 SGHAT, CDR2 FQDESV (reference sequence). Preparation of the TCRbeta library involved a method that used unique molecular identifiers. TCRdb re-analysed the PCR reads in MiXCR, keeping a single row per CDR3 protein. Counted here are some 600,000 distinct CDR3 sequences, roughly 15% occurring once; the ten biggest clones make up approximately 1%.

The receptor was isolated from a human donor who donated a stem cell graft to a child with acute myeloid leukemia. The J gene is TRBJ2-5, the V gene TRBV11-1; D unresolved. The input for sequencing was PBMCs from the stem cell graft donor, taken from the stem cell graft. CDR3 sequence: CASSLAIGQLTLGETQYF. CDR3 nucleotides: TGTGCCAGCAGCTTAGCGATAGGGCAGCTGACCCTCGGGGAGACCCAGTACTTC.